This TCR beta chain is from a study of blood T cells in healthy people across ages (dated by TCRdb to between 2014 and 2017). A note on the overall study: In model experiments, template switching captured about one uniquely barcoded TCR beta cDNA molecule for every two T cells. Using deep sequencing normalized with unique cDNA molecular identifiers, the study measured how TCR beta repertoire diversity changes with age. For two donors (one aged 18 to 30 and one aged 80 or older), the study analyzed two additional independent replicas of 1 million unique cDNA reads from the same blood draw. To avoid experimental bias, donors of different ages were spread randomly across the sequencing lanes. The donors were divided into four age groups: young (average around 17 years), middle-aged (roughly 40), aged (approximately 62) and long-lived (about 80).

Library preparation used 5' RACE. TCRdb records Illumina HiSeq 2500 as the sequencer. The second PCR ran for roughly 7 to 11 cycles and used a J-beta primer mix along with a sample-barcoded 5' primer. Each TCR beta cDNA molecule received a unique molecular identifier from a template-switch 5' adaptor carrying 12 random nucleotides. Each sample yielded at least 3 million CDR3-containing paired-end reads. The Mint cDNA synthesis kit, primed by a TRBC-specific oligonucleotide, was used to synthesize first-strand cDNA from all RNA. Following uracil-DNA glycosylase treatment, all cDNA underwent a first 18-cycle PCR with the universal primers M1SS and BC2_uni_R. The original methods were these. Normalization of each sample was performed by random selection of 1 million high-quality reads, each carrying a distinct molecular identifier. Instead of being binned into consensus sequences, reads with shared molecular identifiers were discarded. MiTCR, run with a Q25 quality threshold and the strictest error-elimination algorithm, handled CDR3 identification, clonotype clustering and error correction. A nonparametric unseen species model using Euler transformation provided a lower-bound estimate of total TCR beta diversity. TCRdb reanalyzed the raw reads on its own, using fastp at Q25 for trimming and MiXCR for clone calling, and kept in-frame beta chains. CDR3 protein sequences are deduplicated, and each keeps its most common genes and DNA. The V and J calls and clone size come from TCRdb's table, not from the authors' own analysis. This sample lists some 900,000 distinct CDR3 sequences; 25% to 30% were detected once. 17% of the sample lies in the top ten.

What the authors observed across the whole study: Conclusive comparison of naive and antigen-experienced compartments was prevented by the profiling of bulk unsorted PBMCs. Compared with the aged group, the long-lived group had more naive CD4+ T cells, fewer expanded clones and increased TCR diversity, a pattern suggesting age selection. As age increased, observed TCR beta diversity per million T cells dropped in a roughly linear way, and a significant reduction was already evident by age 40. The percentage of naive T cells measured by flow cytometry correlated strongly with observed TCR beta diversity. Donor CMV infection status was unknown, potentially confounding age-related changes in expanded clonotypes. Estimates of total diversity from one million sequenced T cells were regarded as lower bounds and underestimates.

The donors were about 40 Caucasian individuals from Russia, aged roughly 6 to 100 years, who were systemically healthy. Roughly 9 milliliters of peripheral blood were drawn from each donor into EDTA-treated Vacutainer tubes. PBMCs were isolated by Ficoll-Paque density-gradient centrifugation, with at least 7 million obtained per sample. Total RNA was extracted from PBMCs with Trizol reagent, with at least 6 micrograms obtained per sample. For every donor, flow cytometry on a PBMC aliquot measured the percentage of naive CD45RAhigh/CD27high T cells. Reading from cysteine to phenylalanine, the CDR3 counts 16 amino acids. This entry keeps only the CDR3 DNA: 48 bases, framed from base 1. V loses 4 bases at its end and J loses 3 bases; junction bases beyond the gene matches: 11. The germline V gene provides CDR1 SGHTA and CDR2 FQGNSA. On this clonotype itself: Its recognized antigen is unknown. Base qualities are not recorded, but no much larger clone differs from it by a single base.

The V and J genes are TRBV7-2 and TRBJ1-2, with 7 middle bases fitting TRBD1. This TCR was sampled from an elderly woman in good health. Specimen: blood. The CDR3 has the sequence CASSSQPGQRDYGYTF. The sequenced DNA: TGTGCCAGCAGCTCGCAACCGGGACAGAGGGACTATGGCTACACCTTC.